Each of the 11 T cell receptor beta chains below was sequenced from the same sample in a study of T cell responses to AZD1222 COVID-19 vaccine. Assay used: immunoSEQ multiplex PCR; TCRdb lists only in-frame clones, some missing. The sample lists nearly 90,000 clones, approximately 85% seen once, with approximately 5.5% in the top ten. Sequenced here: peripheral blood, sampled on day 0 of AZD1222 vaccination. The receptor set was obtained from an adult in good health.

The V call is TRBV6-5, the J call TRBJ2-7, with 11 bases fitting TRBD1. This CDR3 has 14 amino acids. The V segment lost 8 bases and the J segment 3 bases; nucleotides outside the gene matches: 6. Germline assignment: CDR1 MNHEY and CDR2 SVGAGI. CDR3 sequence (DNA): TGTGCCAGCTGCTGGGACAGGGGGGTCTACGAGCAGTACTTC. Its translation is CASCWDRGVYEQYF.

The table lists this clone with a count of one. The chain links TRBV5-6 to TRBJ2-7; D is ambiguous. The ends were cut back, 4 bases at V and 2 bases at J, with 13 bases in the middle. The CDR3 extends over 14 amino acids. The germline V gene has CDR1 SGHDT and CDR2 YYEEEE. CDR3 DNA sequence: TGTGCCAGCAGCCGACGGCCTTCTACCTACGAGCAGTACTTC. This codes for CASSRRPSTYEQYF.

The count of this clone is one. This chain links TRBV7-3 with TRBJ1-2, with a weak D call TRBD1 (5 bases). This CDR3 spans 16 amino acids. Per germline, CDR1 SGHTA and CDR2 FQGTGA. Between the trimmed V and J ends, which lost 2 bases and 8 bases, there was a span of 21 bases. CDR3 sequence (DNA): TGTGCCAGCAGCTTATCCAGACCGGGGATATGGGGCGGCTACACCTTC. Protein sequence: CASSLSRPGIWGGYTF.

Regarding this clone: Other DNA sequences in this sample translate to the same CDR3. J is TRBJ2-1 and V is TRBV7-9; D unclear. Trimming took off 5 bases at V and 0 bases at J, with 11 bases between the two ends. The CDR3 contains 15 residues. The germline gives CDR1 SEHNR, CDR2 FQNEAQ (reference sequence). The CDR3 region has the DNA TGTGCCAGCAGCCTCAGCGAGAGCTCCTACAATGAGCAGTTCTTC. This sequence encodes CASSLSESSYNEQFF.

V and J are TRBV28 and TRBJ1-1, with D possibly TRBD1 on 5 matching bases. Germline CDR1 MDHEN, CDR2 SYDVKM. Trimming took off 7 bases at V and 1 base at J, with 13 bases between the two ends. The CDR3 totals 14 residues. The CDR3 DNA sequence: TGTGCCAGCACAAGAGGGGATTCGAACACTGAAGCTTTCTTT. Amino acids: CASTRGDSNTEAFF.

This chain links TRBV2 with TRBJ2-7, with D perhaps matching TRBD1 (6 bases). Germline V lookup: CDR1 SNHLY, CDR2 FYNNEI. This CDR3 is 14 amino acids long. V was trimmed by 0 bases and J by 5 bases, leaving 11 bases between them. The chain's CDR3 is CASSEAQGTHEQYF. The CDR3 nucleotides read TGTGCCAGCAGTGAAGCACAGGGAACCCACGAGCAGTACTTC.

The chain couples TRBV7-2 to TRBJ1-1; 7 bases fit TRBD1. Per the germline V gene, CDR1 is SGHTA and CDR2 is FQGNSA. The CDR3 spans 13 residues. Trimming cost V 3 bases and J 7 bases; bases outside gene matches: 5. The chain's CDR3 is CASSFLTGFEAFF. DNA of the CDR3: TGTGCCAGCAGCTTCTTGACAGGGTTTGAAGCTTTCTTT.

CDR3 sequence (DNA): TGTGCCAGCAGCCCACGGGTGGAACTAACTGAAGCTTTCTTT. This gives the protein CASSPRVELTEAFF. V is TRBV28 and J is TRBJ1-1; D is unresolved. Germline V CDR1 and CDR2: MDHEN, SYDVKM. The CDR3 has 14 amino acids. The V and J ends lost 6 bases and 5 bases respectively, with 16 bases between them.

The chain combines TRBV7-9 with TRBJ2-3, with 12 bases that match TRBD2. This CDR3 comprises 14 residues. V trimming: 3 bases; J trimming: 5 bases; junction bases outside the gene matches: 0. Germline V lookup: CDR1 SEHNR, CDR2 FQNEAQ (reference sequence). For the CDR3, the DNA is TGTGCCAGCAGCTTGGGACTAGCGGGAGATACGCAGTATTTT. Its protein product is CASSLGLAGDTQYF. The whole variable domain, remainder taken from reference TRBV7-9 and TRBJ2-3, is DTGVSQNPRHKITKRGQNVTFRCDPISEHNRLYWYRQTLGQGPEFLTYFQNEAQLEKSRLLSDRFSAERPKGSFSTLEIQRTEQGDSAMYLCASSLGLAGDTQYFGPGTRLTVL.

The V gene is TRBV27, the J gene TRBJ2-7, with D possibly being TRBD1 (8 bases). V was pared by 5 bases and J by 3 bases, with 14 bases between. CDR1 and CDR2 from the germline V gene are MNHEY and SMNVEV (reference sequence). CDR3 length: 14 amino acids. In nucleotides, the CDR3 is TGTGCCAGCAGTGAGGACAGGGACTACTACGAGCAGTACTTC. This translates into CASSEDRDYYEQYF.

This clone has just a few counts. The genes are TRBV19 and TRBJ2-2; no definite D call. The CDR3 has 12 residues. Trimming stripped 7 bases from V and 4 bases from J, with 7 bases between. Germline V gives CDR1 LNHDA, CDR2 SQIVND (reference sequence). The chain's CDR3 is CASNIATGELFF. The DNA of the CDR3 is TGTGCCAGTAATATCGCCACCGGGGAGCTGTTTTTT. Complete variable domain (other parts from reference TRBV19 and TRBJ2-2): DGGITQSPKYLFRKEGQNVTLSCEQNLNHDAMYWYRQDPGQGLRLIYYSQIVNDFQKGDIAEGYSVSREKKESFPLTVTSAQKNPTAFYLCASNIATGELFFGEGSRLTVL.